This T cell receptor beta chain is drawn from a study of blood T cell repertoires in COVID-19. Study information: Sites in the United States, Italy and Spain provided acute and convalescent COVID-19 samples. PBMCs, B-cell-depleted T cells, or T cells were the source of the cDNA or gDNA that made up the material.

Per the original data handling: For nucleated cells, counts were estimated from reference gene primer amplification. Method: immunoSEQ multiplex PCR; TCRdb's copy keeps in-frame clones and lacks some. V, J and clone size derive from that table, while D and trimming were established from the DNA sequence. The sample shows 65,000 to 95,000 clones, around 90% of them seen only once. The germline CDR1 and CDR2 sequences are MNHEY and SVGAGI. V was trimmed by 6 bases and J by 7 bases, leaving 12 bases between them. This CDR3 region has 13 residues. Sequenced sample: peripheral blood. The sequence derives from a man aged 25 to 40 with acute or convalescent COVID-19. The V gene is TRBV6-5, the J gene TRBJ1-4, with D unresolved. The CDR3 coding sequence is TGTGCCAGCAGACCGGGAGGCAGTGAAAAACTGTTTTTT. Amino acid sequence: CASRPGGSEKLFF.